One sample yielded the 21 T cell receptor beta chains listed below, sequenced in a study of CXCR3-negative and CXCR3-positive naive CD8 T cells. The TRB libraries of cDNA were built by UMI-labeled 5' RACE. TCRdb reprocessed the 5' RACE reads, with one entry per CDR3 protein and no DNA. The ten top clones account for roughly 4%, within a sample of 20,000 to 25,000 distinct CDR3 sequences. The sequencing input was naive CXCR3- CD8+ T cells from blood. Subset indicated: CD45RO-CCR7+CD27+CD95- naive CD8+ T cells lacking CXCR3 (TNR3-). Receptors were obtained from a human donor in good health. Some clones in this sample may be carry-over from other donors' samples.

This rearrangement joins TRBV29-1 to TRBJ1-1; TCRdb picks TRBD1, but there is no DNA to check that call. Germline CDR1 reads SQVTM; CDR2 reads ANQGSEA. This CDR3 region has 13 residues. The CDR3: CSVTSGAGTEAFF.

J is TRBJ2-1 and V is TRBV29-1; TCRdb picks TRBD2, but there is no DNA to check that call. CDR1 is SQVTM, CDR2 ANQGSEA, per germline. This CDR3 is 14 amino acids long. The CDR3 loop reads CSVPAGGQGNEQFF.

V and J are TRBV29-1 and TRBJ2-1; TCRdb indicates TRBD2, and absent DNA this call remains unverified. The CDR3 spans 16 residues. The germline V gene has CDR1 SQVTM and CDR2 ANQGSEA. CDR3 residues: CSVVETADMDYNEQFF.

The genes are TRBV7-9 and TRBJ2-7; TCRdb indicates TRBD2, and absent DNA this call remains unverified. Germline CDR1 is SEHNR and CDR2 is FQNEAQ (reference sequence). The CDR3 is 14 amino acids. This CDR3 is CASSLAGDFVEQYF.

The rearrangement links TRBV6-4 to TRBJ2-1; TCRdb selects TRBD1, and the lack of DNA leaves this call unchecked. This CDR3 is built from 15 residues. From germline, CDR1 is MRHNA and CDR2 SNTAGT. CDR3 loop: CASSDDGGAGNEQFF.

The chain couples TRBV20-1 to TRBJ2-7. The CDR3 sequence is 11 residues long. Germline assignment: CDR1 DFQATT and CDR2 SNEGSKA (reference sequence). CDR3: CSARGYYEQYF.

The gene calls are TRBV4-3 and TRBJ2-1; TCRdb designates TRBD1, a call that cannot be tested without DNA. CDR3 size: 17 residues. The germline V gene has CDR1 LGHNA and CDR2 YSLEER. This chain's CDR3 is CASSSLATGGGWDEQFF.

This clonotype shows up as medium-sized by frequency. V is TRBV15 and J is TRBJ2-3. The CDR3 is 14 amino acids. Germline values: CDR1 LNHNV, CDR2 YYDKDF (reference sequence). The chain's CDR3 is CATSSTSVTDTQYF.

This chain's CDR3 is CASSQGVTEAFF. The chain combines TRBV4-3 with TRBJ1-1. CDR1 and CDR2 (germline): LGHNA, YSLEER. The CDR3 is 12 amino acids.

V gene TRBV29-1 combines with J gene TRBJ2-1. Germline V gene data show CDR1 as SQVTM and CDR2 as ANQGSEA. This CDR3 comprises 11 residues. CDR3: CSVDKDNEQFF.

This rearrangement joins TRBV12-5 to TRBJ2-2; the TCRdb D gene call, TRBD2, has no DNA to confirm it. The CDR3 length is 13 residues. Germline CDR1 and CDR2: LGHNT and FRNRAP. CDR3 loop: CASLSEDTGELFF. The whole variable domain, filled in from reference TRBV12-5 and TRBJ2-2, reads DARVTQTPRHKVTEMGQEVTMRCQPILGHNTVFWYRQTMMQGLELLAYFRNRAPLDDSGMPKDRFSAEMPDATLATLKIQPSEPRDSAVYFCASLSEDTGELFFGEGSRLTVL.

The rearrangement links TRBV6-1 to TRBJ2-3; with no DNA, the TCRdb D assignment of TRBD2 cannot be verified. Per the germline V gene, CDR1 is MNHNS and CDR2 is SASEGT. The CDR3 runs 16 residues. The CDR3 reads CASRTLAGSSTDTQYF.

The chain is built from TRBV12-3 or TRBV12-4 and TRBJ2-1; absent DNA, TCRdb's TRBD1 call cannot be checked. The CDR3 consists of 15 residues. This CDR3 is CASSTGHPVGNEQFF.

This chain connects TRBV10-3 to TRBJ2-5; TCRdb's D call, TRBD1, is unchecked because there is no DNA. The CDR3 spans 13 residues. Germline V gives CDR1 ENHRY, CDR2 SYGVKD. CDR3 sequence reads: CAALGTGDETQYF.

This chain uses TRBV2 with TRBJ2-1; no DNA is available, so the TRBD1 call from TCRdb remains unchecked. The CDR3 totals 16 residues. CDR1 SNHLY and CDR2 FYNNEI come from the germline V gene. The CDR3 loop reads CASNGLWAGAGDEQFF. Full variable domain (rest looked up from reference TRBV2 and TRBJ2-1): EPEVTQTPSHQVTQMGQEVILRCVPISNHLYFYWYRQILGQKVEFLVSFYNNEISEKSEIFDDQFSVERPDGSNFTLKIRSTKLEDSAMYFCASNGLWAGAGDEQFFGPGTRLTVL.

This chain links TRBV7-3 with TRBJ2-2. CDR3 length equals 14 residues. Germline V gene sequence: CDR1 SGHTA, CDR2 FQGTGA. The CDR3: CASSHVGNTGELFF.

The chain has TRBV6-2 or TRBV6-3 and TRBJ2-1; the TRBD1 assignment by TCRdb is unverifiable without DNA. The CDR3 runs to 14 residues. The germline CDR1 and CDR2 sequences are MNHEY and SVGEGT. CDR3 amino acids: CASSFDRRYNEQFF.

The rearrangement joins TRBV28 to TRBJ2-1; TCRdb designates TRBD1, a call that cannot be tested without DNA. This CDR3 is built from 15 residues. Germline CDR1 is MDHEN and CDR2 is SYDVKM. The chain's CDR3 is CASSSSDRPYNEQFF.

The CDR3 here is CASSWTGNEQFF. The rearrangement links TRBV19 to TRBJ2-1; TCRdb designates TRBD1, a call that cannot be tested without DNA. Looked up from germline, CDR1 is LNHDA and CDR2 is SQIVND (reference sequence). This CDR3 has 12 residues. The variable domain in full, completed from reference TRBV19 and TRBJ2-1, reads DGGITQSPKYLFRKEGQNVTLSCEQNLNHDAMYWYRQDPGQGLRLIYYSQIVNDFQKGDIAEGYSVSREKKESFPLTVTSAQKNPTAFYLCASSWTGNEQFFGPGTRLTVL.

V and J are TRBV12-3 or TRBV12-4 and TRBJ2-7. This CDR3 is 15 amino acids long. CDR3 residues: CASSTDDTHSYEQYF.

The chain links TRBV20-1 to TRBJ1-2; TCRdb's D gene call, TRBD1, goes unchecked for lack of DNA. The CDR3 runs to 14 residues. CDR1 is DFQATT and CDR2 is SNEGSKA in the germline V gene (reference sequence). The CDR3 reads CSASGHPANYGYTF.